These 24 T cell receptor beta chains were all obtained from the same sample, sequenced in a study of OX40 agonist ivuxolimab in advanced cancers. The repertoire was sequenced with immunoSEQ multiplex PCR; TCRdb's copy has only in-frame clones and lacks some. This table holds about 67,000 clones, 82% found once. The starting material was CD4+ or CD8+ T cells sorted from blood, obtained in a trial of the OX40 agonist ivuxolimab. The receptor set was obtained from an adult with an advanced solid tumor such as melanoma, head and neck, liver or kidney cancer.

The genes are TRBV11-2 and TRBJ2-7; 7 nucleotides match TRBD1. Trimming cost V 0 bases and J 4 bases; bases outside gene matches: 0. The CDR3 runs 13 residues. Germline CDR1 and CDR2: SGHAT and FQNNGV. DNA of the CDR3: TGTGCCAGCAGCTTAGAACAGGGGTACGAGCAGTACGTC. Translated, it gives CASSLEQGYEQYV.

The chain employs TRBV7-9 and TRBJ2-5; D gene uncertain. This CDR3 region has 12 residues. V was pared by 6 bases and J by 4 bases, with 9 bases between. Germline assignment: CDR1 SEHNR and CDR2 FQNEAQ (reference sequence). The CDR3 region has the DNA TGTGCCAGCAGGGACCGCCCAGAGACCCAGTACTTC. This codes for CASRDRPETQYF.

The gene calls are TRBV10-2 and TRBJ2-7; 8 nucleotides align to TRBD2. The germline CDR1 and CDR2 sequences are WSHSY and SAAADI. Unmatched junction bases numbered 13, after V lost 10 bases and J lost 2 bases. The CDR3 is 15 residues long. Here the CDR3 reads CATRPEAGGTYEQYV. CDR3 DNA sequence: TGCGCCACCCGCCCTGAGGCGGGGGGTACCTACGAGCAGTACGTC.

This chain joins TRBV11-2 and TRBJ1-2; the D is unclear. Per germline, CDR1 SGHAT and CDR2 FQNNGV. The CDR3 has 14 residues. V was trimmed by 4 bases and J by 2 bases, leaving 11 bases between them. The CDR3 DNA sequence: TGTGCCAGCAGCTCTCAGATGGTGAACTATGGCTACACCTTC. Its translation is CASSSQMVNYGYTF.

The V gene is TRBV25-1, the J gene TRBJ2-3, with TRBD1 as a possible D gene (7 bases). V was pared by 2 bases and J by 0 bases, with 12 bases between. This CDR3 is built from 16 residues. In germline, CDR1 is MGHDK, CDR2 SYGVNS. The CDR3 reads CASSEGSGGSTDTQYF. In DNA form, the CDR3 reads TGTGCCAGCAGTGAAGGATCAGGGGGGAGCACAGATACGCAGTATTTT.

This clone has only a few counts. The chain links TRBV30 to TRBJ2-2, with D tentatively TRBD2 (5 bases). Trimming pared 3 bases from V and 2 bases from J, leaving 13 bases between. The CDR3 length is 15 residues. Looked up from germline, CDR1 is GTSNPN and CDR2 is SVGIG (reference sequence). The CDR3 DNA reads TGTGCCTGGAGCGGAGGCCAGAGTAACACCGGGGAGCTGTTTTTT. Translation: CAWSGGQSNTGELFF.

The J gene is TRBJ2-1, the V gene TRBV7-3; TRBD2 matches at 7 bases. The CDR3 is 15 amino acids. The V gene end was trimmed by 4 bases and the J gene end by 0 bases; junction bases not matched to a gene: 3. Germline CDR1 is SGHTA and CDR2 is FQGTGA. CDR3 in DNA: TGTGCCAGCAGCTCCGCTAGCGGCTCCTACAATGAGCAGTTCTTC. Its protein product is CASSSASGSYNEQFF.

This clone occurred once. The rearrangement links TRBV7-8 to TRBJ1-3, with TRBD1 matching over 8 bases. The CDR3 is 16 amino acids. The V and J ends lost 4 bases and 2 bases, in that order; junction bases with no gene match: 7. The germline CDR1 and CDR2 sequences are SGHVS and FQNEAQ. In nucleotides, the CDR3 is TGTGCCAGCAGCTCCCAACAGGGGGATGCTGGAAACACCATATATTTT. Translated: CASSSQQGDAGNTIYF.

V gene TRBV19 combines with J gene TRBJ1-5; TRBD1 is a possible D gene (6 bases). This CDR3 is built from 15 residues. Germline values: CDR1 LNHDA, CDR2 SQIVND (reference sequence). V lost 7 bases and J lost 4, with 17 bases in between. CDR3 amino acids: CASNQAAGVNQPQHF. CDR3 in DNA: TGTGCCAGTAATCAAGCCGCAGGGGTGAATCAGCCCCAGCATTTT.

The chain uses TRBV6-5 and TRBJ1-2, with 8 bases fitting TRBD1. The germline V gene encodes CDR1 MNHEY and CDR2 SVGAGI. V shed 0 bases, J shed 0 bases, and the junction held 3 bases outside the gene matches. CDR3 length: 16 amino acids. CDR3 in DNA: TGTGCCAGCAGTTACTCAACGACAGGGGCTAACTATGGCTACACCTTC. Encoded protein: CASSYSTTGANYGYTF.

This chain joins TRBV11-2 and TRBJ2-7; a possible D gene is TRBD2 (6 bases). V lost 5 bases, J lost 4 bases, and 15 bases lay in between. The V gene's germline CDR1 is SGHAT and CDR2 FQNNGV. This CDR3 is built from 14 residues. Here the CDR3 DNA reads TGTGCCAGCAGCCCGAAGGTTAGCGGTTACGAGCAGTACTTC. Its translation: CASSPKVSGYEQYF.

The genes are TRBV7-3 and TRBJ2-4; tentative D call: TRBD1 (6 bases). The CDR3 loop spans 13 amino acids. Germline V gene sequence: CDR1 SGHTA, CDR2 FQGTGA. The V end was cut by 5 bases, the J end by 9 bases, with 14 bases between. CDR3 sequence: CASSLGEGGIQYF. CDR3 DNA sequence: TGTGCCAGCAGCCTCGGGGAAGGGGGCATTCAGTACTTC. Filled out from reference TRBV7-3 and TRBJ2-4, the complete variable domain reads GAGVSQTPSNKVTEKGKYVELRCDPISGHTALYWYRQSLGQGPEFLIYFQGTGAADDSGLPNDRFFAVRPEGSVSTLKIQRTERGDSAVYLCASSLGEGGIQYFGAGTRLSVL.

V is TRBV15 and J is TRBJ2-4, with 10 bases lining up with TRBD1. The CDR3 extends over 16 amino acids. Trimming at V came to 1 base and at J to 1 base, leaving 1 base not matched to a gene. Per the germline V gene, CDR1 is LNHNV and CDR2 is YYDKDF (reference sequence). The DNA for the CDR3 is TGTGCCACCAGCAGAGGACAGGGGGCGGCCAAAAACATTCAGTACTTC. Protein product: CATSRGQGAAKNIQYF.

The sample holds one count of this clone. The chain joins TRBV27 to TRBJ2-1; the D gene is possibly TRBD1 (6 bases). Trimming removed 2 bases at V and 10 bases at J, with 12 bases between. Germline V gene data show CDR1 as MNHEY and CDR2 as SMNVEV (reference sequence). This CDR3 region has 13 residues. The CDR3 sequence is CASSLVLGTEQFF. DNA of the CDR3: TGTGCCAGCAGTTTAGTACTAGGGACAGAGCAGTTCTTC.

V gene TRBV2 combines with J gene TRBJ1-5, with unresolved D. The CDR3 is 13 amino acids. The V and J ends lost 1 base and 4 bases respectively, with 5 bases between them. Looked up from germline, CDR1 is SNHLY and CDR2 is FYNNEI. The CDR3: CASSEGGNQPQHF. As DNA, the CDR3 is TGTGCCAGCAGTGAAGGGGGAAATCAGCCCCAGCATTTT. The full variable domain, with the rest looked up from reference TRBV2 and TRBJ1-5, is EPEVTQTPSHQVTQMGQEVILRCVPISNHLYFYWYRQILGQKVEFLVSFYNNEISEKSEIFDDQFSVERPDGSNFTLKIRSTKLEDSAMYFCASSEGGNQPQHFGDGTRLSIL.

The chain combines TRBV10-2 with TRBJ1-5; possible D gene TRBD1, 6 bases. The CDR3 sequence is 16 residues long. Germline CDR1 is WSHSY and CDR2 is SAAADI. Trimming removed 5 bases at V and 2 bases at J, with 16 bases between. The CDR3 nucleotides are TGCGCCAGCAGTCCCCAGGACAGATCTGGCAATCAGCCCCAGCATTTT. Its translation is CASSPQDRSGNQPQHF.

V and J are TRBV6-5 and TRBJ1-6; no definite D call. From germline, CDR1 is MNHEY and CDR2 SVGAGI. The length of the CDR3 is 12 residues. The V end lost 6 bases, the J end lost 8 bases, and 8 bases lay between the germline ends. CDR3 amino acids: CASRKLDSPLHF. CDR3 coding DNA: TGTGCCAGCAGGAAACTCGATTCACCCCTCCACTTT.

CDR3 bases: TGTGCCAGCAGTGAATCCAAGGAGCAGTACGTC. This gives the protein CASSESKEQYV. The V call is TRBV6-5, the J call TRBJ2-7; no reliable D call. From germline, CDR1 is MNHEY and CDR2 SVGAGI. CDR3 length equals 11 residues. V dropped 5 bases and J dropped 7 bases, with 9 bases sitting between them.

This sequence joins TRBV9 and TRBJ2-6, with TRBD1 matching over 8 bases. V gave up 0 bases and J gave up 1 base; unmatched junction bases: 3. Germline CDR1 SGDLS, CDR2 YYNGEE. The CDR3 length is 17 residues. The CDR3 region has the DNA TGTGCCAGCAGCGTAGTCAGGGGGCTATCTGGGGCCAACGTCCTGACTTTC. It specifies CASSVVRGLSGANVLTF.

This chain uses TRBV2 with TRBJ2-6; D might be TRBD1 (5 bases). Trimming cost V 2 bases and J 4 bases, with 9 bases left between them. The CDR3 sequence is 15 residues long. Germline values: CDR1 SNHLY, CDR2 FYNNEI. CDR3 sequence: CASSEQGTGANVLTF. The CDR3 coding sequence is TGTGCCAGCAGTGAACAGGGTACCGGGGCCAACGTCCTGACTTTC. Drawing the rest from reference TRBV2 and TRBJ2-6, the complete variable domain is EPEVTQTPSHQVTQMGQEVILRCVPISNHLYFYWYRQILGQKVEFLVSFYNNEISEKSEIFDDQFSVERPDGSNFTLKIRSTKLEDSAMYFCASSEQGTGANVLTFGAGSRLTVL.

This chain connects TRBV7-2 to TRBJ2-1, with a weak D call TRBD2 (6 bases). CDR1 and CDR2 from the germline V gene are SGHTA and FQGNSA. This CDR3 contains 13 residues. Trimming pared 1 base from V and 10 bases from J, leaving 11 bases between. The CDR3 nucleotides read TGTGCCAGCAGCTTAGGGCCCGCGGGGGAGCAGTTCTTC. It encodes CASSLGPAGEQFF.

The genes are TRBV19 and TRBJ2-5; 12 bases are a match to TRBD2. The CDR3 sequence is 16 residues long. CDR1 LNHDA and CDR2 SQIVND come from the germline V gene (reference sequence). V lost 5 bases to trimming and J lost 2 bases; unmatched junction nucleotides: 6. The CDR3 loop reads CASSSTSGGLQETQYF. For the CDR3, the DNA is TGTGCCAGTAGTTCGACTAGCGGGGGACTACAAGAGACCCAGTACTTC.

The rearrangement uses TRBV25-1 and TRBJ2-3; D unresolved. CDR3 size: 12 residues. Between the trimmed V and J ends, which lost 5 bases and 5 bases, there was a span of 8 bases. CDR1 and CDR2 from the germline V gene are MGHDK and SYGVNS. The DNA for the CDR3 is TGTGCCAGCAGTCTTTCTGTAGATACGCAGTATTTT. Protein: CASSLSVDTQYF. Together with reference TRBV25-1 and TRBJ2-3, the CDR3 gives the full variable domain: EADIYQTPRYLVIGTGKKITLECSQTMGHDKMYWYQQDPGMELHLIHYSYGVNSTEKGDLSSESTVSRIRTEHFPLTLESARPSHTSQYLCASSLSVDTQYFGPGTRLTVL.

The chain employs TRBV19 and TRBJ1-1; D unclear. CDR1 LNHDA and CDR2 SQIVND come from the germline V gene (reference sequence). Trimming stripped 6 bases from V and 5 bases from J, with 13 bases between. The CDR3 is made up of 13 amino acids. In DNA form, the CDR3 reads TGTGCCAGTAGCCTTCAGTTGTGGACTGAAGCTTTCTTT. This translates into CASSLQLWTEAFF.